A selection of T cell receptor beta chains follows, all from one sample in a study of T cells in localized non-small cell lung cancer. Profiled with immunoSEQ multiplex PCR; TCRdb holds only in-frame clones, not every one. The table includes about 82,000 clones, around 80% detected once. This specimen consisted of PBMCs, obtained before any cancer treatment. The receptors stem from a man aged 40 to 69 with stage II squamous cell lung carcinoma. CDR3s include the opening cysteine and the closing phenylalanine or tryptophan. A D gene is named only where the DNA matches it firmly. The size field is filled for only some rows; it gives once, few, many or a size class.

CDR3: CAWLLGSGANVLTF; DNA: TGTGCCTGGCTGCTAGGCTCTGGGGCCAACGTCCTGACTTTC; size: NA; V: TRBV30; J: TRBJ2-6; D: NA
CDR3: CASSYGPPLNTEAFF; DNA: TGTGCCAGCAGTTACGGTCCCCCATTGAACACTGAAGCTTTCTTT; size: NA; V: TRBV6-5; J: TRBJ1-1; D: NA
CDR3: CASSPPNGGAGTEAFF; DNA: TGTGCCAGCTCACCACCGAATGGAGGGGCCGGCACTGAAGCTTTCTTT; size: NA; V: TRBV18; J: TRBJ1-1; D: NA
CDR3: CASSWTSGSEQYF; DNA: TGTGCCAGCAGCTGGACTAGCGGGAGCGAGCAGTACTTC; size: NA; V: TRBV7-9; J: TRBJ2-7; D: TRBD2
CDR3: CASSLTGGATEAFF; DNA: TGTGCCAGCAGCTTGACAGGGGGCGCGACTGAAGCTTTCTTT; size: NA; V: TRBV7-3; J: TRBJ1-1; D: TRBD1
CDR3: CASSLGWATDTQYF; DNA: TGTGCCAGCAGCTTAGGGTGGGCGACAGATACGCAGTATTTT; size: NA; V: TRBV7-8; J: TRBJ2-3; D: NA
CDR3: CASSRSLTGRSEKLFF; DNA: TGTGCCAGCAGCAGAAGCCTGACAGGGCGGTCTGAAAAACTGTTTTTT; size: NA; V: TRBV28; J: TRBJ1-4; D: TRBD1
CDR3: CASSPSGGERGSPLHF; DNA: TGTGCCAGCAGCCCGAGCGGGGGCGAACGGGGATCACCCCTCCACTTT; size: NA; V: TRBV7-9; J: TRBJ1-6; D: NA
CDR3: CASSLSQETQYF; DNA: TGCGCCAGCAGCTTGTCCCAAGAGACCCAGTACTTC; size: NA; V: TRBV5-1; J: TRBJ2-5; D: NA
CDR3: CASSLSVVAPSSGANVLTF; DNA: TGCGCCAGCAGCTTGTCGGTTGTGGCCCCTAGCTCTGGGGCCAACGTCCTGACTTTC; size: NA; V: TRBV5-1; J: TRBJ2-6; D: NA
CDR3: CASSQDSSANTEAFF; DNA: TGCGCCAGCAGCCAAGATAGTTCGGCGAACACTGAAGCTTTCTTT; size: NA; V: TRBV4-1; J: TRBJ1-1; D: NA
CDR3: CASSRTGTGTYEQYF; DNA: TGTGCCAGCAGCCGAACCGGGACAGGGACCTACGAGCAGTACTTC; size: NA; V: TRBV5-4; J: TRBJ2-7; D: TRBD1
CDR3: CASGPGQGDEQYF; DNA: TGCGCCAGCGGTCCGGGACAGGGGGACGAGCAGTACTTC; size: NA; V: TRBV5-1; J: TRBJ2-7; D: TRBD1
CDR3: CASSLIPGQGSIPGANVLTF; DNA: TGTGCCAGCAGCCTAATCCCGGGACAGGGGTCGATCCCTGGGGCCAACGTCCTGACTTTC; size: NA; V: TRBV14; J: TRBJ2-6; D: TRBD1
CDR3: CAMEDRANFNYGYTF; DNA: TGCGCTATGGAGGACAGGGCTAATTTCAACTATGGCTACACCTTC; size: NA; V: TRBV4-3; J: TRBJ1-2; D: TRBD1
CDR3: CASSPREPNEKLFF; DNA: TGTGCCAGCAGCCCACGGGAGCCTAATGAAAAACTGTTTTTT; size: NA; V: TRBV9; J: TRBJ1-4; D: NA
CDR3: CASSPRPRDRVDEQYF; DNA: TGCGCCAGCAGCCCAAGGCCCAGAGACAGGGTAGACGAGCAGTACTTC; size: once; V: TRBV5-1; J: TRBJ2-7; D: TRBD1
CDR3: CASSSLLAGGGNEQFF; DNA: TGCGCCAGCAGTTCGCTACTAGCGGGTGGGGGGAATGAGCAGTTCTTC; size: NA; V: TRBV5-1; J: TRBJ2-1; D: TRBD2
CDR3: CASSLDGGSNQPQHF; DNA: TGTGCCAGCAGCTTGGATGGCGGTAGCAATCAGCCCCAGCATTTT; size: few; V: TRBV5-4; J: TRBJ1-5; D: NA
CDR3: CASSSSGAGRQGEQYF; DNA: TGTGCCAGCAGCTCCAGCGGCGCAGGACGGCAGGGCGAGCAGTACTTC; size: NA; V: TRBV7-9; J: TRBJ2-7; D: NA
CDR3: CSVALGGQGNEQYF; DNA: TGCAGCGTTGCCCTCGGGGGACAGGGGAACGAGCAGTACTTC; size: NA; V: TRBV29-1; J: TRBJ2-7; D: TRBD1
CDR3: CASSPREVTQYF; DNA: TGTGCCAGCAGTCCACGGGAAGTTACGCAGTATTTT; size: NA; V: TRBV27; J: TRBJ2-3; D: NA
CDR3: CASRGTTVSYQPQHF; DNA: TGTGCCAGCAGGGGAACGACAGTAAGCTATCAGCCCCAGCATTTT; size: NA; V: TRBV28; J: TRBJ1-5; D: NA
CDR3: CASQWGPAGGYTF; DNA: TGTGCCTCACAATGGGGTCCCGCGGGAGGCTACACCTTC; size: NA; V: TRBV19; J: TRBJ1-2; D: NA
CDR3: CASSQRQGTSEAFF; DNA: TGTGCCAGCAGCCAACGACAGGGGACGTCTGAAGCTTTCTTT; size: NA; V: TRBV14; J: TRBJ1-1; D: TRBD1
CDR3: CASRHRPAGPSFTGELFF; DNA: TGTGCCAGCAGACACCGCCCAGCGGGACCATCCTTCACCGGGGAGCTGTTTTTT; size: NA; V: TRBV5-6; J: TRBJ2-2; D: TRBD2
CDR3: CASYNRDHTGELFF; DNA: TGTGCCAGCTACAACAGGGACCACACCGGGGAGCTGTTTTTT; size: NA; V: TRBV5-4; J: TRBJ2-2; D: NA
CDR3: CASSKLGTGGRGTQYF; DNA: TGTGCCAGTAGTAAACTTGGGACAGGGGGCCGGGGGACCCAGTACTTC; size: few; V: TRBV19; J: TRBJ2-5; D: TRBD1
CDR3: CASSPLGTGVQPQHF; DNA: TGTGCCAGCAGCCCGCTCGGGACAGGGGTTCAGCCCCAGCATTTT; size: NA; V: TRBV7-9; J: TRBJ1-5; D: TRBD1
CDR3: CASSLVGNNSPLHF; DNA: TGTGCCAGCAGCTTGGTTGGAAATAATTCACCCCTCCACTTT; size: NA; V: TRBV5-6; J: TRBJ1-6; D: NA
CDR3: CASSLGKETQYF; DNA: TGTGCCAGCAGCCTAGGAAAAGAGACCCAGTACTTC; size: once; V: TRBV7-9; J: TRBJ2-5; D: NA
CDR3: CASSYSGQGHAEQYF; DNA: TGTGCCAGCAGTTACTCGGGCCAGGGCCACGCGGAGCAGTACTTC; size: few; V: TRBV6-5; J: TRBJ2-7; D: NA
CDR3: CASSIGGQPQHF; DNA: TGTGCCAGTAGTATTGGAGGACAGCCCCAGCATTTT; size: NA; V: TRBV19; J: TRBJ1-5; D: NA
CDR3: CASSPGQGVYEQYF; DNA: TGTGCCAGTAGCCCGGGACAGGGAGTCTACGAGCAGTACTTC; size: NA; V: TRBV19; J: TRBJ2-7; D: TRBD1
CDR3: CASSEYAFGGNTEAFF; DNA: TGTGCCAGCAGTGAATATGCTTTTGGGGGAAACACTGAAGCTTTCTTT; size: NA; V: TRBV25-1; J: TRBJ1-1; D: NA
CDR3: CASSYGGRTNTEAFF; DNA: TGTGCCAGCAGTTACGGGGGCAGAACGAACACTGAAGCTTTCTTT; size: once; V: TRBV6-6; J: TRBJ1-1; D: NA
CDR3: CASSYSATNEKLFF; DNA: TGTGCCAGCAGCTACAGTGCAACTAATGAAAAACTGTTTTTT; size: NA; V: TRBV11-2; J: TRBJ1-4; D: NA